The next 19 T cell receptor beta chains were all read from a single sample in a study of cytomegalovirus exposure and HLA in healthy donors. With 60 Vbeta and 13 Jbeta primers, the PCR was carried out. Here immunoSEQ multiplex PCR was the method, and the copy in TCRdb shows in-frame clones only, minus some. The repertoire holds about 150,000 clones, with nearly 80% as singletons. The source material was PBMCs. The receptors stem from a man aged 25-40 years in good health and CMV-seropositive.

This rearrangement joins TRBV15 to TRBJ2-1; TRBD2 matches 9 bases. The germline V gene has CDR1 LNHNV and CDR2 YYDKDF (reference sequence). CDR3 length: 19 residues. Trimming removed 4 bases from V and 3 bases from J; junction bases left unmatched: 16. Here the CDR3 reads CATSTESGRSGKNYNEQFF. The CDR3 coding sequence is TGTGCCACCAGCACGGAAAGCGGGAGGTCGGGGAAAAACTACAATGAGCAGTTCTTC.

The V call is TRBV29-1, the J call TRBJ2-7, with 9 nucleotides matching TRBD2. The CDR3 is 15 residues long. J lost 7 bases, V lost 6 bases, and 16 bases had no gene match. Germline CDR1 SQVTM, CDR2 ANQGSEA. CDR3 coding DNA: TGCAGCGTGGACGGTTTGGCGGGAGGGCCTGGGGAGCAGTACTTC. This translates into CSVDGLAGGPGEQYF.

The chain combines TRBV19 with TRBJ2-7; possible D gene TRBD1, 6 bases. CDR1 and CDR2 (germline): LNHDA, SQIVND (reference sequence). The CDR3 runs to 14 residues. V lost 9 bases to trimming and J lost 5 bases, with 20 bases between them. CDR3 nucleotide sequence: TGTGCCAGCAAGACTTACCCGACAGGACACGAGCAGTACTTC. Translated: CASKTYPTGHEQYF.

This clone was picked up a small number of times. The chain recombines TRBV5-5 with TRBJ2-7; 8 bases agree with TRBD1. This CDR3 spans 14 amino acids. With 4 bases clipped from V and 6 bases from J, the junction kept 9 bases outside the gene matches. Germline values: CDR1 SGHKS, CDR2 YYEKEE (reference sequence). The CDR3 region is CASSPTGERLEQYF. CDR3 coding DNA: TGTGCCAGCAGCCCGACAGGGGAACGCCTCGAGCAGTACTTC.

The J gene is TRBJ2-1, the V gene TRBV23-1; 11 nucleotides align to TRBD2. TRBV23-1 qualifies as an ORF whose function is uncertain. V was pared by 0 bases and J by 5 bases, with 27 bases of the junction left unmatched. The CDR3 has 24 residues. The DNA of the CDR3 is TGCGCCAGCAGTCAATCGAAGGGTAGCGGGAGGGCCCAATTGGTCTATACGGCTAACAATGAGCAGTTCTTC. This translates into CASSQSKGSGRAQLVYTANNEQFF.

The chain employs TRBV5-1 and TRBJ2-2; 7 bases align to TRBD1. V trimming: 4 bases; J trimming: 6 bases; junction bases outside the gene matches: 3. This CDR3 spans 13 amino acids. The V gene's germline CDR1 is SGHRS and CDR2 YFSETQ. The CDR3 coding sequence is TGCGCCAGCAGCCCGGGGACAGCCGGGGAGCTGTTTTTT. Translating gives CASSPGTAGELFF.

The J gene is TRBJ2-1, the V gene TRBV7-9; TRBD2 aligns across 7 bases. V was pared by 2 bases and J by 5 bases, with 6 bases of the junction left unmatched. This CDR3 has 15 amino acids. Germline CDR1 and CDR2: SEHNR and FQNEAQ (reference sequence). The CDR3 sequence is CASSLSTGLNNEQFF. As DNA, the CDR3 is TGTGCCAGCAGCTTATCAACGGGACTAAACAATGAGCAGTTCTTC. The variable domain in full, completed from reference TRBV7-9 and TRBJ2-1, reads DTGVSQNPRHKITKRGQNVTFRCDPISEHNRLYWYRQTLGQGPEFLTYFQNEAQLEKSRLLSDRFSAERPKGSFSTLEIQRTEQGDSAMYLCASSLSTGLNNEQFFGPGTRLTVL.

As DNA, the CDR3 is TGCAGCGTCGGTAGGATAGCGGGAGCCACAGATACGCAGTATTTT. Its protein product is CSVGRIAGATDTQYF. The rearrangement uses TRBV29-1 and TRBJ2-3; 9 bases map to TRBD2. The germline gives CDR1 SQVTM, CDR2 ANQGSEA. The CDR3 contains 15 residues. The V segment lost 6 bases and the J segment 2 bases; nucleotides outside the gene matches: 9.

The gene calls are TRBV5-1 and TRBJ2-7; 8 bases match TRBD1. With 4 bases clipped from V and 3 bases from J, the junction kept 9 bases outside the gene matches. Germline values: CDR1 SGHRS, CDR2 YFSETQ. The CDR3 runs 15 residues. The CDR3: CASSAAGTGYYEQYF. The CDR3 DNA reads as TGCGCCAGCAGCGCGGCCGGGACAGGCTACTACGAGCAGTACTTC. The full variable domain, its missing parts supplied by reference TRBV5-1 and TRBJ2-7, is KAGVTQTPRYLIKTRGQQVTLSCSPISGHRSVSWYQQTPGQGLQFLFEYFSETQRNKGNFPGRFSGRQFSNSRSEMNVSTLELGDSALYLCASSAAGTGYYEQYFGPGTRLTVT.

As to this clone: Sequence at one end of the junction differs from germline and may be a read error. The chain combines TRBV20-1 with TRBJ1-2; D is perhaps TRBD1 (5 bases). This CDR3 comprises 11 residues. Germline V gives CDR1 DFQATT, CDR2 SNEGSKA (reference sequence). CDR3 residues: CSGGGAPGCTF. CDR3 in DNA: TGCAGCGGGGGAGGCGCCCCAGGCTGCACCTTC.

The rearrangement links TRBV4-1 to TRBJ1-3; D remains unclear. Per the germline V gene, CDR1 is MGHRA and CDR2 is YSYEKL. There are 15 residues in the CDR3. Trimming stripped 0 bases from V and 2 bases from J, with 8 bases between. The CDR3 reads CASSQDERAGNTIYF. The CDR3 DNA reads TGCGCCAGCAGCCAAGATGAACGGGCTGGAAACACCATATATTTT.

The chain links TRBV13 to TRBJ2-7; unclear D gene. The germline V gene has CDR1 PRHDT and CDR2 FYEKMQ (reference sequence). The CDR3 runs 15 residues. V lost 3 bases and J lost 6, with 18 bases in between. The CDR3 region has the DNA TGTGCCAGCAGCTTCTCCGGGTCTCTCCTTCGCGAGCAGTACTTC. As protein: CASSFSGSLLREQYF.

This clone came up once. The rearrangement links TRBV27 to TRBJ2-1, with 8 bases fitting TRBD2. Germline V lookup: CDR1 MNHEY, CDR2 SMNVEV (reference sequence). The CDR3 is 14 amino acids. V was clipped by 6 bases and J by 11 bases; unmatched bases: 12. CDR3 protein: CASRPGLARRKQFF. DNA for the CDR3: TGTGCCAGCAGACCTGGACTAGCTCGTCGGAAGCAGTTCTTC.

The CDR3 nucleotides are TGTGCCAGCAGTAGGGACAGCTATTCACCCCTCCACTTT. Protein product: CASSRDSYSPLHF. The V and J genes are TRBV2 and TRBJ1-6; 7 nucleotides align to TRBD1. Germline values: CDR1 SNHLY, CDR2 FYNNEI. This CDR3 spans 13 amino acids. The V gene end was trimmed by 5 bases and the J gene end by 8 bases; junction bases not matched to a gene: 3. The whole variable domain, remainder taken from reference TRBV2 and TRBJ1-6, is EPEVTQTPSHQVTQMGQEVILRCVPISNHLYFYWYRQILGQKVEFLVSFYNNEISEKSEIFDDQFSVERPDGSNFTLKIRSTKLEDSAMYFCASSRDSYSPLHFGNGTRLTVT.

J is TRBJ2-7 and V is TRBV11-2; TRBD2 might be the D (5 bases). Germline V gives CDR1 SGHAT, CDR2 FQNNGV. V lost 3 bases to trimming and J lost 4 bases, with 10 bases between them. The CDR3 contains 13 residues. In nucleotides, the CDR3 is TGTGCCAGCAGCTTTCCCGAGCGGTACGAGCAGTACTTC. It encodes CASSFPERYEQYF.

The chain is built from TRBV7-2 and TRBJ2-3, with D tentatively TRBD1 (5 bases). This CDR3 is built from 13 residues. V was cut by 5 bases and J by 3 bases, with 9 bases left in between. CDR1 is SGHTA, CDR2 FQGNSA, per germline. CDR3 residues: CASSIDRTDTQYF. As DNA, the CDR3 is TGTGCCAGCAGCATTGACAGAACAGATACGCAGTATTTT.

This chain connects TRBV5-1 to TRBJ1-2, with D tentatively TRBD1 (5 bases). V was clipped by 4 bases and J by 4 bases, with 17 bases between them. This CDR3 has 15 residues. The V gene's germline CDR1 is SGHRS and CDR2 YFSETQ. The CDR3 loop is CASSLSSQEGYGYTF. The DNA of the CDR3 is TGCGCCAGCAGCCTTTCTTCACAGGAGGGCTATGGCTACACCTTC. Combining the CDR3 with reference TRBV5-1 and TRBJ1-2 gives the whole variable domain KAGVTQTPRYLIKTRGQQVTLSCSPISGHRSVSWYQQTPGQGLQFLFEYFSETQRNKGNFPGRFSGRQFSNSRSEMNVSTLELGDSALYLCASSLSSQEGYGYTFGSGTRLTVV.

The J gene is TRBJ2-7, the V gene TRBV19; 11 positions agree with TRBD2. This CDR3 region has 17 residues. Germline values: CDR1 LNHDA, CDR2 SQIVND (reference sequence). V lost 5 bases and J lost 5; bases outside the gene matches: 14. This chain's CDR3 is CASSFSLTSGSNHEQYF. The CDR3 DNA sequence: TGTGCCAGTAGTTTTTCCCTCACTAGCGGGAGTAACCACGAGCAGTACTTC.

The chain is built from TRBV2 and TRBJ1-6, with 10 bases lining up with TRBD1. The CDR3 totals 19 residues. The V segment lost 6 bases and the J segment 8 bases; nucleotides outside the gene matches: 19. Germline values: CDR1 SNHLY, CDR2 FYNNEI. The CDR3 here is CASSQPRQGALVGDSPLHF. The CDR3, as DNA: TGTGCCAGCAGCCAGCCCCGACAGGGGGCTTTAGTTGGTGATTCACCCCTCCACTTT.